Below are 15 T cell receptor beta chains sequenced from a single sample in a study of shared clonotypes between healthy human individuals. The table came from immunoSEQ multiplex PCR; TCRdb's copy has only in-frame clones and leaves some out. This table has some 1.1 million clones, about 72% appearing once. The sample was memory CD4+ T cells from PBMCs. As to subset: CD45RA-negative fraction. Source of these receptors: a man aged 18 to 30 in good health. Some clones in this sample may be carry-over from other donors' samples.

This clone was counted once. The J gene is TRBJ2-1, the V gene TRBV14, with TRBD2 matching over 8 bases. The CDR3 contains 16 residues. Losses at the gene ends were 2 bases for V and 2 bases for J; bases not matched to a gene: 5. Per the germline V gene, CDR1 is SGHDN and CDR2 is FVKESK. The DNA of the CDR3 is TGTGCCAGCAGCCAATTGACGGGAGGGGCCTACAATGAGCAGTTCTTC. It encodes CASSQLTGGAYNEQFF.

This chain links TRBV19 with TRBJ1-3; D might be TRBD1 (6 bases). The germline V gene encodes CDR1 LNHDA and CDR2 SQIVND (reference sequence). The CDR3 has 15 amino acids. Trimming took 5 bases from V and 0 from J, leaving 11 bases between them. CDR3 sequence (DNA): TGTGCCAGTAGTTTAACAGGGATCTCTGGAAACACCATATATTTT. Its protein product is CASSLTGISGNTIYF.

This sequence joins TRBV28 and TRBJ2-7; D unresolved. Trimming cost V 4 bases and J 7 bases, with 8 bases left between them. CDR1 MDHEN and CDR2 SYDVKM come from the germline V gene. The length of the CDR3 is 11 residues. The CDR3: CASSSQGEQYF. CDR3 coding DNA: TGTGCCAGCAGTTCTCAAGGGGAGCAGTACTTC.

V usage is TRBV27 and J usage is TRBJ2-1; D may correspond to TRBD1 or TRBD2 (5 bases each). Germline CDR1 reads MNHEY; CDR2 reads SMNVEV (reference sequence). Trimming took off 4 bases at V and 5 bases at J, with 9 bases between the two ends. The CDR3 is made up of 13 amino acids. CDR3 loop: CASSSRDHNEQFF. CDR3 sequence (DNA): TGTGCCAGCAGTTCGAGGGACCACAATGAGCAGTTCTTC.

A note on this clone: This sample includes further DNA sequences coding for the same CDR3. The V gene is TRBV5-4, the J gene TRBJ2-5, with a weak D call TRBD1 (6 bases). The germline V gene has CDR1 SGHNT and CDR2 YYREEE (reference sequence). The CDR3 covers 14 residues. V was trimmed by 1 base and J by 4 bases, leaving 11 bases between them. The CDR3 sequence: CASSLTQGRETQYF. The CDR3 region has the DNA TGTGCCAGCAGCTTGACACAGGGACGAGAGACCCAGTACTTC.

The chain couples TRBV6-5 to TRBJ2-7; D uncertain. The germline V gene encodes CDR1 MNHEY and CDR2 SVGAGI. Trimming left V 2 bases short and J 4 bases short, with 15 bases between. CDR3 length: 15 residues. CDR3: CASSYGTVNLYEQYF. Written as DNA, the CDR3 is TGTGCCAGCAGTTACGGAACAGTGAACCTATACGAGCAGTACTTC.

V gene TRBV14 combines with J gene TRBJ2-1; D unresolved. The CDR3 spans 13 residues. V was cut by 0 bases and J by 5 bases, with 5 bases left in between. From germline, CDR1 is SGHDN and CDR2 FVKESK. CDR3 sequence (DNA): TGTGCCAGCAGCCAAGATCATCACAATGAGCAGTTCTTC. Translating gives CASSQDHHNEQFF.

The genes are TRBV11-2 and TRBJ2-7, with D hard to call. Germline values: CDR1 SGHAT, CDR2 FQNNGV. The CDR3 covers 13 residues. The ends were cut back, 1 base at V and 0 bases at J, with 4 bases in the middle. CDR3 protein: CASSLGFSYEQYF. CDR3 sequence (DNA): TGTGCCAGCAGCTTAGGATTCTCCTACGAGCAGTACTTC.

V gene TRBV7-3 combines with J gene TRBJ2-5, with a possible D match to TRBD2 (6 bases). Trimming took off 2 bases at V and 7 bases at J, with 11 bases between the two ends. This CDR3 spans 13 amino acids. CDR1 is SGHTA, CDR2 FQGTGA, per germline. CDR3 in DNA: TGTGCCAGCAGCTTAGGGCAGGGAGGGACCCAGTACTTC. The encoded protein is CASSLGQGGTQYF.

CDR3 coding DNA: TGCGCCAGCAGTGCGAGGCCAAGCCGCACAGATACGCAGTATTTT. Its protein is CASSARPSRTDTQYF. V and J are TRBV10-2 and TRBJ2-3; D remains unclear. The germline gives CDR1 WSHSY, CDR2 SAAADI. The CDR3 runs to 15 residues. Trimming pared 4 bases from V and 1 base from J, leaving 12 bases between.

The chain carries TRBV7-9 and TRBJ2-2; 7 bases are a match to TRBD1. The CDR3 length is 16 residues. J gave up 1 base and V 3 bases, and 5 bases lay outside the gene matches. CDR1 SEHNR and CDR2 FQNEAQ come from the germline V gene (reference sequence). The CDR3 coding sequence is TGTGCCAGCAGCTTCCGGGACAGTCGGAACACCGGGGAGCTGTTTTTT. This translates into CASSFRDSRNTGELFF.

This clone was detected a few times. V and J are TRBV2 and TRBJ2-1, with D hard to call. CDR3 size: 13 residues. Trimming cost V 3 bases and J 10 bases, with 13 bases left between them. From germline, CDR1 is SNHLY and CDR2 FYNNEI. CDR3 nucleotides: TGTGCCAGCAGTGACGCTGTCTCGGAGGAGCAGTTCTTC. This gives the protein CASSDAVSEEQFF.

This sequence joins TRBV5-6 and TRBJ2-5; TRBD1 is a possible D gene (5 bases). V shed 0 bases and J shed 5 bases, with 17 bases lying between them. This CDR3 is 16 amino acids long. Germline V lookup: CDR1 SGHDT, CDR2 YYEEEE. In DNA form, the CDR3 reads TGTGCCAGCAGCTTGGGGTTAGGGGATCAGAGGGAGACCCAGTACTTC. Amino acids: CASSLGLGDQRETQYF.

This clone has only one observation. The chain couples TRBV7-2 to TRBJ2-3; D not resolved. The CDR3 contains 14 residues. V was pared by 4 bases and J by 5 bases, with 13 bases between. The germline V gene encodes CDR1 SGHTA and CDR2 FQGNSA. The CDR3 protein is CASSSRVARDTQYF. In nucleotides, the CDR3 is TGTGCCAGCAGCTCTAGGGTTGCGAGAGATACGCAGTATTTT.

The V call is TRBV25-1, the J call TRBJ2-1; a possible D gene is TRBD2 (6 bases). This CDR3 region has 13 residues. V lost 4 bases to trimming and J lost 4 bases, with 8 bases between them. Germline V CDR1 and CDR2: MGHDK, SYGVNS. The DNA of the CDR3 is TGTGCCAGCAGTGGGGGGGTGTACAATGAGCAGTTCTTC. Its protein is CASSGGVYNEQFF.